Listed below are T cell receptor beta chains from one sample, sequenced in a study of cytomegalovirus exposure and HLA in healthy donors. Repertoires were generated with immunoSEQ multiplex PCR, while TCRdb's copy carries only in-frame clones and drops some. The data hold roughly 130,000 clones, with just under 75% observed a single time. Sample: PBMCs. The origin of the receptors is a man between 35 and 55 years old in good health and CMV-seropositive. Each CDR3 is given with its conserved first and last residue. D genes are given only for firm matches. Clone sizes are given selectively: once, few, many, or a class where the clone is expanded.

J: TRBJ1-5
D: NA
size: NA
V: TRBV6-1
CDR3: CASSEWGQGDNQPQHF
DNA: TGTGCCAGCAGTGAATGGGGCCAGGGCGATAATCAGCCCCAGCATTTT

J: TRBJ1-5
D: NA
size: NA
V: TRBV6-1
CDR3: CASHTEQPQHF
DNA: TGTGCCAGCCATACGGAGCAGCCCCAGCATTTT

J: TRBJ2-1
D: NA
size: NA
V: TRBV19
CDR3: CASSIGHGYYNEQFF
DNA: TGTGCCAGTAGCATCGGACACGGCTATTACAATGAGCAGTTCTTC

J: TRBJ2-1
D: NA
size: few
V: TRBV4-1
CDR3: CASSQGANEQFF
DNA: TGCGCCAGCAGCCAGGGGGCCAATGAGCAGTTCTTC

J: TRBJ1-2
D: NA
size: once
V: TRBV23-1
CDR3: CASSQYPQQRLGYTF
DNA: TGCGCCAGCAGTCAATACCCCCAGCAGCGGCTTGGCTACACCTTC

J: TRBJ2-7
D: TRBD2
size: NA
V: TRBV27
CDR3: CASREREISYEQYF
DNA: TGTGCCAGCAGAGAGCGGGAGATATCCTACGAGCAGTACTTC

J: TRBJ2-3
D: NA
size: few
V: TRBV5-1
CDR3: CASSLSSGTDTQYF
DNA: TGCGCCAGCAGCTTGTCGTCAGGCACAGATACGCAGTATTTT

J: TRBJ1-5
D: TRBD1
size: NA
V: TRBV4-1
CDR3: CASSPPGQAQPQHF
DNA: TGCGCCAGCAGCCCCCCGGGACAGGCGCAGCCCCAGCATTTT

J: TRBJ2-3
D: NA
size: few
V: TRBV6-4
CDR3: CASSPLGTSQFTDTQYF
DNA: TGTGCCAGCAGTCCCTTAGGAACTTCACAGTTCACAGATACGCAGTATTTT

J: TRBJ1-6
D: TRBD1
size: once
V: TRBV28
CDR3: CASSPMKGSGGYNSPLHF
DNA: TGTGCCAGCAGTCCCATGAAGGGGTCAGGGGGCTATAATTCACCCCTCCACTTT

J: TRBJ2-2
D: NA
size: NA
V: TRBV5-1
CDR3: CASSLGSTFNTGELFF
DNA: TGCGCCAGCAGCTTGGGGAGTACGTTCAACACCGGGGAGCTGTTTTTT

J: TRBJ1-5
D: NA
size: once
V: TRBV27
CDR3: CASSWQGNQPQHF
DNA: TGTGCCAGCAGTTGGCAGGGCAATCAGCCCCAGCATTTT

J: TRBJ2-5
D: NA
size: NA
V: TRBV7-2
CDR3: CASSLNQGGRETQYF
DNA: TGTGCCAGCAGCTTGAACCAGGGCGGTAGGGAGACCCAGTACTTC

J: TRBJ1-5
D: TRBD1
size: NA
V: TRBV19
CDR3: CATSDRVLSNQPQHF
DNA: TGTGCCACTTCTGACAGGGTTCTTAGCAATCAGCCCCAGCATTTT

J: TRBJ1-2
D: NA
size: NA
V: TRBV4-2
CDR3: CASSQEQVGGYTF
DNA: TGTGCCAGCAGCCAAGAACAGGTTGGTGGCTACACCTTC

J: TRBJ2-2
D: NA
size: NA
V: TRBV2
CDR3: CASSPGTQGTGELFF
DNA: TGTGCCAGCAGCCCCGGGACCCAGGGGACCGGGGAGCTGTTTTTT